A selection of T cell receptor beta chains follows, all from one sample in a study of cytomegalovirus exposure and HLA in healthy donors. TCRdb's copy holds only in-frame clones and misses some; the assay was immunoSEQ multiplex PCR. The top ten clones hold around 3% of a sample with 150,000 to 200,000 clones, roughly 60% of them seen once. Sequences were obtained from PBMCs. The origin of the receptors is a man aged 40-50 years in good health and CMV-seronegative. The CDR3 runs from the conserved cysteine through the conserved F or W. The D gene is left open where the match is weak. Not every row has a clone size; where given, it reads once, few, many or a size class.

D	J	V	size	CDR3	DNA
TRBD1	TRBJ1-1	TRBV6-1	-	CASSTPDRAGTEAFF	TGTGCCAGCAGCACCCCGGACAGGGCGGGCACTGAAGCTTTCTTT
TRBD2	TRBJ2-1	TRBV6-5	-	CASIGSGYNEQFF	TGTGCCAGCATCGGTAGCGGGTACAATGAGCAGTTCTTC
-	TRBJ1-1	TRBV6-5	-	CASSGAGPEAFF	TGTGCCAGCAGCGGGGCGGGACCCGAAGCTTTCTTT
-	TRBJ2-2	TRBV5-1	-	CASSRGGDLAGELFF	TGCGCCAGCAGTCGAGGGGGGGATCTCGCCGGGGAGCTGTTTTTT
-	TRBJ1-6	TRBV5-4	-	CASRGAAADSPLHF	TGTGCCAGCAGGGGGGCGGCGGCTGATTCACCCCTCCACTTT
TRBD1	TRBJ2-1	TRBV7-3	few	CASSTDRVNEQFF	TGTGCCAGCAGTACCGACAGGGTCAATGAGCAGTTCTTC
TRBD2	TRBJ2-2	TRBV29-1	-	CSVGSGSSGELFF	TGCAGCGTTGGTAGCGGGAGCTCCGGGGAGCTGTTTTTT
-	TRBJ2-7	TRBV7-9	-	CASSLAGGIAYEQYF	TGTGCCAGCAGCTTAGCCGGAGGGATCGCCTACGAGCAGTACTTC
TRBD2	TRBJ2-3	TRBV6-1	few	CASRLAGTSTDTQYF	TGTGCCAGCAGATTAGCGGGAACTAGCACAGATACGCAGTATTTT
TRBD1	TRBJ1-4	TRBV4-1	few	CASSQSGTGGIATNEKLFF	TGCGCCAGCAGCCAATCCGGGACAGGGGGTATCGCAACTAATGAAAAACTGTTTTTT
-	TRBJ2-7	TRBV14	-	CASSQAGSSAYEQYF	TGTGCCAGCAGCCAAGCGGGGAGCAGTGCCTACGAGCAGTACTTC
TRBD1	TRBJ2-3	TRBV6-6	-	CASSYSGQGSFVAQYF	TGTGCCAGCAGTTACTCGGGACAGGGAAGTTTTGTGGCGCAGTATTTT
-	TRBJ1-5	TRBV19	-	CASSIKGQPQHF	TGTGCCAGTAGTATCAAGGGGCAGCCCCAGCATTTT
-	TRBJ1-2	TRBV9	-	CASSASQGKYGYTF	TGTGCCAGCAGCGCCTCTCAGGGGAAGTATGGCTACACCTTC
TRBD1	TRBJ2-5	TRBV25-1	-	CASSGTGGMETQYF	TGTGCCAGCAGTGGGACAGGGGGCATGGAGACCCAGTACTTC
-	TRBJ1-5	TRBV30	-	CAWSGATGLYSNQPQHF	TGTGCCTGGAGTGGGGCCACTGGACTGTATAGCAATCAGCCCCAGCATTTT
-	TRBJ2-2	TRBV2	-	CASGGTQTFTSGELFF	TGTGCCAGCGGAGGGACTCAAACCTTTACCTCCGGGGAGCTGTTTTTT
-	TRBJ1-4	TRBV7-9	few	CASSRHRGALSTNEKLFF	TGTGCCAGCAGCCGCCATCGGGGGGCCCTTTCAACTAATGAAAAACTGTTTTTT
-	TRBJ2-1	TRBV5-1	-	CASSLLRTGDEQFF	TGCGCCAGCAGCTTGTTAAGGACCGGGGATGAGCAGTTCTTC
-	TRBJ1-2	TRBV18	-	CASSPWGGGGYTF	TGTGCCAGCTCACCATGGGGGGGCGGAGGCTACACCTTC
-	TRBJ1-1	TRBV6-4	-	CASSEQANTEAFF	TGTGCCAGCAGTGAACAGGCGAACACTGAAGCTTTCTTT
-	TRBJ1-1	TRBV19	-	CASSTQGSTEAFF	TGTGCCAGTAGTACACAGGGAAGCACTGAAGCTTTCTTT
-	TRBJ2-7	TRBV7-9	-	CASSFLGLYEQYF	TGTGCCAGCAGCTTCCTGGGGCTCTACGAGCAGTACTTC